This T cell receptor beta chain was recovered during a study of Ad26.COV2.S vaccination and SARS-CoV-2 variants. Described treatment: over 15 received Ad26.COV2.S at low or high dose, single or two shots; several received placebo; per-sample allocation not given. Specimen acquisition occurred on day 63 following the initial vaccine or placebo injection. Profiling relied on immunoSEQ multiplex PCR, and the TCRdb table lists in-frame clones only, not all of them. The sample lists 300,000 to 450,000 clones, 70% to 90% seen once, with 2.5% to 3.5% in the top ten. Sequenced material: peripheral blood, taken in a trial of Ad26.COV2.S vaccine versus placebo. This TCR came from a person between 18 and 65 years old who received the Ad26.COV2.S COVID-19 vaccine or a placebo.

CDR3 in amino acids: CASSQDGGGSYGYTF. The CDR3, as DNA: TGCGCCAGCAGCCAAGATGGGGGTGGTAGCTATGGCTACACCTTC. The chain is built from TRBV4-3 and TRBJ1-2, with D possibly matching TRBD1 (5 bases). Germline CDR1 reads LGHNA; CDR2 reads YSLEER. Between the trimmed V and J ends, which lost 0 bases and 4 bases, there was a span of 12 bases. The CDR3 sequence is 15 residues long.